The rows below give T cell receptor beta chains drawn from one sample of a study of graft-versus-host responses after intestinal transplantation. Data came from immunoSEQ multiplex PCR; TCRdb stores just in-frame clones and leaves some out. The repertoire consists of approximately 12,000 clones, with roughly 80% occurring once and the leading ten covering about 9%. Specimen: ileum tissue, collected 23 days after intestinal transplant. All receptors come from a human patient who received an intestinal transplant, so some T cells may come from the graft donor. CDR3s include the opening cysteine and the closing phenylalanine or tryptophan. The D gene is left open where the match is weak. Clone sizes are given selectively: once, few, many, or a class where the clone is expanded.

V	J	D	size	CDR3	DNA
TRBV6-4	TRBJ1-6	-	-	CATEDSPSGSYNSPLHF	TGTGCCACCGAGGACAGTCCATCCGGCTCCTATAATTCACCCCTCCACTTT
TRBV7-9	TRBJ2-1	-	-	CASSLIPVYNEQFF	TGTGCCAGCAGCTTGATTCCGGTTTACAATGAGCAGTTCTTC
TRBV7-6	TRBJ1-1	TRBD1	-	CASREDRGLGTEAFF	TGTGCCAGCAGAGAGGACAGGGGCCTCGGAACTGAAGCTTTCTTT
TRBV9	TRBJ2-1	TRBD2	few	CASSISGTSYNEQFF	TGTGCCAGCAGCATTAGCGGGACCTCCTACAATGAGCAGTTCTTC
TRBV28	TRBJ2-7	-	-	CASSFLASTYEQYF	TGTGCCAGCAGTTTTCTAGCGAGTACCTACGAGCAGTACTTC
TRBV7-6	TRBJ2-4	-	once	CASSVLPGPDIQYF	TGTGCCAGCAGCGTACTACCCGGTCCTGACATTCAGTACTTC
TRBV28	TRBJ2-7	-	-	CASTDLKFNEQYF	TGTGCCAGCACCGATTTAAAATTCAACGAGCAGTACTTC
TRBV4-2	TRBJ2-3	TRBD2	-	CAGSPNPGLAGSAGTDTQYF	TGTGCCGGCAGCCCTAATCCGGGACTAGCGGGATCAGCTGGCACAGATACGCAGTATTTT
TRBV4-1	TRBJ2-1	TRBD1	-	CASSRPQGISYNEQFF	TGCGCCAGCAGCCGACCACAGGGGATCTCCTACAATGAGCAGTTCTTC
TRBV29-1	TRBJ2-7	TRBD1	-	CSVRDSDYEQYF	TGCAGCGTCCGGGACAGTGACTACGAGCAGTACTTC
TRBV14	TRBJ2-5	TRBD2	-	CASSQDASGRETQYF	TGTGCCAGCAGCCAAGATGCTAGCGGGAGAGAGACCCAGTACTTC
TRBV7-9	TRBJ1-1	-	-	CASRRRRGNTEAFF	TGTGCCTCTAGGAGGAGGCGGGGGAACACTGAAGCTTTCTTT
TRBV27	TRBJ2-7	-	medium-sized	CASSVGDEQYF	TGTGCCAGCAGTGTGGGGGACGAGCAGTACTTC
TRBV21-1	TRBJ1-1	-	-	CASSSRDTANTEAFF	TGTGCCAGCAGTAGTAGGGACACGGCGAACACTGAAGCTTTCTTT
TRBV6-1	TRBJ1-4	TRBD1	-	CASSEGQGRITNEKLFF	TGTGCCAGCAGTGAGGGACAGGGTCGAATCACTAATGAAAAACTGTTTTTT
TRBV9	TRBJ2-7	TRBD1	-	CASSFDRGAEQYF	TGTGCCAGCAGCTTTGACAGGGGGGCCGAGCAGTACTTC
TRBV4-2	TRBJ1-4	-	-	CASSQAVRLAREVFF	TGTGCCAGCAGCCAAGCCGTTCGACTGGCACGTGAGGTGTTTTTT
TRBV11-2	TRBJ1-3	-	-	CASSFFRSSGNTIYF	TGTGCCAGCAGCTTTTTCCGTTCCTCTGGAAACACCATATATTTT
TRBV7-3	TRBJ1-2	-	-	CASSLRAGYGYTF	TGTGCCAGCAGCTTAAGAGCAGGCTATGGCTACACCTTC
TRBV25-1	TRBJ2-3	TRBD2	-	CASSGRATDTQYF	TGTGCCAGCAGCGGGAGGGCCACAGATACGCAGTATTTT
TRBV2	TRBJ2-1	TRBD2	-	CASQTGTSGYNEQFF	TGTGCCAGCCAGACCGGGACTAGCGGGTACAATGAGCAGTTCTTC
TRBV2	TRBJ2-7	-	-	CASSEAPSRDQSSYEQYF	TGTGCCAGCAGTGAAGCTCCCTCCCGGGACCAGAGCTCCTACGAGCAGTACTTC
TRBV4-3	TRBJ2-1	TRBD1	-	CASSQEMRTGAYNEQFF	TGCGCCAGCAGCCAAGAAATGCGGACAGGGGCCTACAATGAGCAGTTCTTC
TRBV5-6	TRBJ1-1	-	-	CASSLAGVDTEAFF	TGTGCCAGCAGCTTGGCAGGGGTGGACACTGAAGCTTTCTTT
TRBV6-5	TRBJ1-1	-	-	CASSYAATPNTEAFF	TGTGCCAGCAGTTACGCGGCGACCCCGAACACTGAAGCTTTCTTT
TRBV27	TRBJ1-1	-	-	CATNKGGTEAFF	TGTGCCACCAACAAAGGGGGAACTGAAGCTTTCTTT
TRBV27	TRBJ2-5	TRBD2	-	CASSLLGTSGYQETQYF	TGTGCCAGCAGTTTACTTGGGACTAGCGGGTACCAAGAGACCCAGTACTTC
TRBV7-9	TRBJ2-1	TRBD2	-	CASSSRSGRPYNEQFF	TGTGCCAGCAGCTCAAGGAGCGGGAGGCCCTACAATGAGCAGTTCTTC
TRBV27	TRBJ2-7	-	large	CASSWSARYEQYF	TGTGCCAGCAGTTGGTCCGCAAGATACGAGCAGTACTTC
TRBV10-2	TRBJ2-3	TRBD1	-	CASSDGGDRGSDTQYF	TGCGCCAGCAGTGATGGGGGGGACAGGGGATCAGATACGCAGTATTTT
TRBV19	TRBJ1-1	-	-	CASSIETGFLTEAFF	TGTGCCAGTAGTATCGAAACAGGGTTTCTCACTGAAGCTTTCTTT
TRBV7-9	TRBJ1-2	-	-	CASSLTGYNYGYTF	TGTGCCAGCAGCTTAACCGGATATAACTATGGCTACACCTTC
TRBV5-1	TRBJ2-7	TRBD1	-	CASSFWTGLGEQYF	TGCGCCAGCAGTTTTTGGACAGGGTTGGGGGAGCAGTACTTC
TRBV29-1	TRBJ2-1	-	-	CSVEFGLTNEQFF	TGCAGCGTTGAATTTGGGCTAACCAATGAGCAGTTCTTC
TRBV4-3	TRBJ2-3	-	-	CASSGRGRGRTDTQYF	TGCGCCAGCAGTGGGAGAGGGCGGGGGCGCACAGATACGCAGTATTTT
TRBV6-1	TRBJ1-5	-	-	CASSGGPWDTHRAYQPQHF	TGTGCCAGCAGTGGGGGGCCCTGGGACACCCACCGAGCCTATCAGCCCCAGCATTTT
TRBV7-2	TRBJ2-7	TRBD2	hyperexpanded	CASSLTSGSYEQYF	TGTGCCAGCAGCTTAACTAGCGGGAGCTACGAGCAGTACTTC